The 19 T cell receptor beta chains presented below share a single source sample, sequenced in a study of cytomegalovirus exposure and HLA in healthy donors. Use of 60 Vbeta and 13 Jbeta primers characterized the PCR. TCRdb keeps only in-frame clones here, not all; method: immunoSEQ multiplex PCR. The table has around 170,000 clones, about 78% seen once; the top ten hold 1.1% to 1.5%. Sequenced input: PBMCs. The source of these receptors is a male donor in good health and CMV-seronegative.

To note about this clone: This likely comes from a read error, as the CDR3 has no conserved phenylalanine or tryptophan at its end. V and J are TRBV19 and TRBJ1-2; D is perhaps TRBD1 (6 bases). Germline V gives CDR1 LNHDA, CDR2 SQIVND (reference sequence). Trimming cost V 4 bases and J 0 bases, with 15 bases left between them. There are 16 residues in the CDR3. This CDR3 is CASSKVHRVANYGYTL. The CDR3 nucleotides read TGTGCCAGTAGTAAAGTTCACAGGGTAGCTAACTATGGCTACACCCTC.

J is TRBJ2-7 and V is TRBV11-2; 9 nucleotides line up with TRBD1. The CDR3 contains 15 residues. V shed 5 bases and J 0 bases; nucleotides not matched to a gene: 5. Looked up from germline, CDR1 is SGHAT and CDR2 is FQNNGV. CDR3 in amino acids: CASSLLGQGSYEQYF. CDR3 coding DNA: TGTGCCAGCAGCCTACTGGGACAGGGCTCCTACGAGCAGTACTTC.

CDR3 coding DNA: TGTGCCAGCAGCCTTAGCGGGAACACCGGGGAGCTGTTTTTT. Its protein product is CASSLSGNTGELFF. The chain employs TRBV6-6 and TRBJ2-2; D possibly corresponds to TRBD2 (6 bases). The germline CDR1 and CDR2 sequences are MNHNY and SVGAGI (reference sequence). Trimming removed 6 bases at V and 1 base at J, with 9 bases between. The length of the CDR3 is 14 residues.

In DNA form, the CDR3 reads TGTGCCAGCAGCCCTCTAGCGGGGGGATTAGAGACCCAGTACTTC. Its protein is CASSPLAGGLETQYF. The gene calls are TRBV5-6 and TRBJ2-5, with 11 bases matching TRBD2. Per the germline V gene, CDR1 is SGHDT and CDR2 is YYEEEE. The V and J ends lost 4 bases and 4 bases, in that order; junction bases with no gene match: 6. The CDR3 totals 15 residues.

The V and J genes are TRBV6-4 and TRBJ2-1; D unresolved. The CDR3 loop spans 16 amino acids. Germline loops: CDR1 MRHNA, CDR2 SNTAGT. V shed 0 bases and J shed 7 bases, with 16 bases lying between them. The CDR3 region has the DNA TGTGCCAGCAGTGACTCCGGTGACACCCGAAGAAATGAGCAGTTCTTC. It specifies CASSDSGDTRRNEQFF.

The V call is TRBV27, the J call TRBJ1-1; 9 bases are a match to TRBD1. The CDR3 sequence is 15 residues long. Germline-derived CDR1 and CDR2 are MNHEY and SMNVEV (reference sequence). Trimming took 5 bases from V and 5 from J; bases not matched to a gene: 9. This CDR3 is CASSPATGGGTEAFF. The DNA of the CDR3 is TGTGCCAGCAGTCCCGCGACAGGGGGGGGAACTGAAGCTTTCTTT.

The rearrangement joins TRBV7-3 to TRBJ2-2; 7 bases align to TRBD2. CDR1 is SGHTA, CDR2 FQGTGA, per germline. The trim removed 5 bases at V and 5 bases at J, leaving 11 bases unmatched. The CDR3 is 16 amino acids. CDR3 loop: CASSKTGGRRTGELFF. The CDR3 nucleotides read TGTGCCAGCAGCAAAACTGGCGGGAGACGAACCGGGGAGCTGTTTTTT.

The chain employs TRBV6-5 and TRBJ2-2, with 7 bases matching TRBD1. In germline, CDR1 is MNHEY, CDR2 SVGAGI. The CDR3 spans 13 residues. The J segment lost 6 bases and the V segment lost 6 bases, leaving 4 bases of the junction unmatched. CDR3 sequence (DNA): TGTGCCAGCAGCTACACAGGGGCCGGGGAGCTGTTTTTT. Translating it yields CASSYTGAGELFF.

This sequence joins TRBV28 and TRBJ2-3, with no clear D. V lost 8 bases, J lost 0 bases, and 6 bases lay in between. This CDR3 comprises 12 residues. Germline V CDR1 and CDR2: MDHEN, SYDVKM. DNA for the CDR3: TGTGCCAGCGTCTCTAGCACAGATACGCAGTATTTT. Protein sequence: CASVSSTDTQYF.

V gene TRBV9 combines with J gene TRBJ2-7, with D hard to call. The V and J ends lost 0 bases and 2 bases respectively, with 9 bases between them. Germline V lookup: CDR1 SGDLS, CDR2 YYNGEE. This CDR3 region has 14 residues. The CDR3 here is CASSVAPDTYEQYF. DNA for the CDR3: TGTGCCAGCAGCGTAGCTCCAGATACCTACGAGCAGTACTTC.

The V and J genes are TRBV30 and TRBJ2-1; D not resolved. Germline V gives CDR1 GTSNPN, CDR2 SVGIG (reference sequence). The CDR3 has 11 residues. V was pared by 2 bases and J by 5 bases, with 4 bases between. The DNA of the CDR3 is TGTGCCTGGAGTATAAACAATGAGCAGTTCTTC. Protein sequence: CAWSINNEQFF.

This clone occurred once. This chain joins TRBV19 and TRBJ2-7; weak D call: TRBD2 (6 bases). The germline V and J ends were trimmed by 6 bases and 1 base, with 10 bases remaining between them. Germline V gene data show CDR1 as LNHDA and CDR2 as SQIVND (reference sequence). CDR3 length: 13 residues. This CDR3 is CASREGGSYEQYF. In DNA, the CDR3 is TGTGCCAGTAGGGAGGGTGGGTCCTACGAGCAGTACTTC.

This chain joins TRBV4-2 and TRBJ2-2, with 9 bases lining up with TRBD2. This CDR3 is built from 15 residues. V trimming: 1 base; J trimming: 6 bases; junction bases outside the gene matches: 3. In germline, CDR1 is LGHNA, CDR2 YNFKEQ. DNA for the CDR3: TGTGCCAGCAGCCAAGTGAGGACTAGCGCCGGGGAGCTGTTTTTT. Translation: CASSQVRTSAGELFF.

The V call is TRBV7-2, the J call TRBJ2-1, with 12 nucleotides matching TRBD2. Losses at the gene ends were 3 bases for V and 0 bases for J; bases not matched to a gene: 3. This CDR3 region has 17 residues. Germline CDR1 reads SGHTA; CDR2 reads FQGNSA. The CDR3 bases are TGTGCCAGCAGCTTTCCGACTAGCGGGAGCTCCTACAATGAGCAGTTCTTC. As protein: CASSFPTSGSSYNEQFF.

J is TRBJ2-1 and V is TRBV6-7; 8 bases map to TRBD2. Being an ORF, TRBV6-7 has a function that is uncertain. The CDR3 is 16 amino acids. Trimming at V came to 5 bases and at J to 5 bases, leaving 11 bases not matched to a gene. CDR3: CASSPLPGGGDNEQFF. CDR3 coding DNA: TGTGCCAGCAGTCCCCTCCCGGGGGGGGGCGACAATGAGCAGTTCTTC.

The rearrangement joins TRBV11-3 to TRBJ2-2; 7 bases map to TRBD1. Germline V gene lookup returns CDR1 SGHNT and CDR2 YENEEA. This CDR3 contains 16 residues. J was trimmed by 6 bases and V by 5 bases; bases with no gene match: 12. CDR3 nucleotide sequence: TGTGCCAGCAGCCGATCAGGGGGTTCTCCGGCCGGGGAGCTGTTTTTT. Translating gives CASSRSGGSPAGELFF.

The CDR3 nucleotides read TGTGCCTGGGTACAGGGGGCGGATAATGAAAAACTGTTTTTT. Protein: CAWVQGADNEKLFF. The rearrangement links TRBV30 to TRBJ1-4, with TRBD1 identical over 9 bases. This CDR3 spans 14 amino acids. CDR1 and CDR2 (germline): GTSNPN, SVGIG (reference sequence). The V gene end was trimmed by 5 bases and the J gene end by 4 bases; junction bases not matched to a gene: 5.

This rearrangement joins TRBV18 to TRBJ2-7; 7 bases match TRBD2. The junction had 4 bases not matched to a gene; V was cut back by 2 bases and J by 0 bases. Germline CDR1 KGHSH, CDR2 LQKENI. The CDR3 is 15 residues long. CDR3 amino acids: CASSPTTGGSYEQYF. The CDR3 DNA reads as TGTGCCAGCTCACCAACGACGGGGGGCTCCTACGAGCAGTACTTC.

The chain links TRBV4-1 to TRBJ2-3; the match to TRBD1 covers 12 bases. The CDR3 length is 17 residues. After removal of 4 bases from V and 3 bases from J, the junction contained 8 bases not matched to a gene. The germline gives CDR1 MGHRA, CDR2 YSYEKL. CDR3: CASSPKPGQGATDTQYF. The CDR3 nucleotides read TGCGCCAGCAGCCCCAAACCGGGACAGGGGGCTACAGATACGCAGTATTTT.